This TCR beta chain was identified in a study of siplizumab effects on memory and regulatory T cells. General study points: A mean of about 70% of mappable alloreactive CD4+ clones were Treg-derived with siplizumab, compared with 26.9% in controls. Siplizumab caused a significant drop in alloreactive sequences traceable to unstimulated CD4+ memory cells.

Comments on this clone: The antigen remains unidentified.

Clones were sequenced by immunoSEQ multiplex PCR, and TCRdb holds only the in-frame ones, with some missing. The sample yields tens of thousands of clones, 94% seen once. With 4 bases clipped from V and 5 bases from J, the junction kept 9 bases outside the gene matches. The CDR3 is made up of 15 amino acids. The germline V gene encodes CDR1 SGDLS and CDR2 YYNGEE. The rearrangement uses TRBV9 and TRBJ2-3; TRBD2 matches 8 bases. Sequenced material: non-Treg CD4+ T cells sorted from blood. The sequence was collected from a human donor in good health. CDR3 nucleotide sequence: TGTGCCAGCAGCCCAACTAGCGGCGGGGTAGATACGCAGTATTTT. This encodes CASSPTSGGVDTQYF.